The rows below give T cell receptor beta chains drawn from one sample of a study of neurological immune-mediated disorders. TCRdb analysed the 5' RACE reads with MiXCR anew, one entry per CDR3 protein. The sample has tens of thousands of distinct CDR3 sequences; roughly 4% are singletons. The sequenced material came from PBMCs. These receptors came from a young man with multiple sclerosis. The CDR3 runs from the conserved cysteine through the conserved F or W. A D gene is named only where the DNA matches it firmly. Clone size is not always given. Where it is, it says once, few, many or a class for expanded clones.

J: TRBJ2-4
size: many
D: .
V: TRBV27
DNA: TGTGCCAGCAGTCTCCAGGGGCGCATGAACATTCAGTACTTC
CDR3: CASSLQGRMNIQYF

J: TRBJ1-2
size: many
D: .
V: TRBV30
DNA: TGTGCCTGGACCGCTTCTAACTATGGCTACACCTTC
CDR3: CAWTASNYGYTF

J: TRBJ2-1
size: .
D: .
V: TRBV5-1
DNA: TGCGCCAGCAGCTTGGACAGGGAGGTTTTAGGTGAGCAGTTCTTC
CDR3: CASSLDREVLGEQFF

J: TRBJ2-3
size: .
D: .
V: TRBV5-1
DNA: TGCGCCAGCAGCTTGGCCCAGTTAGGGGGTACCGCAGATACGCAGTATTTT
CDR3: CASSLAQLGGTADTQYF

J: TRBJ1-6
size: many
D: TRBD1
V: TRBV9
DNA: TGTGCCAGCAGCGCGTCCTCGACAGGGGCCTCACCCCTCCACTTT
CDR3: CASSASSTGASPLHF

J: TRBJ2-4
size: few
D: TRBD1
V: TRBV19
DNA: TGTGCCAGTACTATACCCGGGACAGGGGGGTACTTC
CDR3: CASTIPGTGGYF

J: TRBJ2-5
size: many
D: TRBD2
V: TRBV28
DNA: TGTGCCAGCAGTTCGGTAGGGGTGAAGCGCGGGAGGACAGAAAAGACCCAGTACTTC
CDR3: CASSSVGVKRGRTEKTQYF

J: TRBJ1-1
size: many
D: .
V: TRBV9
DNA: TGTGCCAGCAGCCCCTCCGGGGGGAGGTGGACTGAAGCTTTCTTT
CDR3: CASSPSGGRWTEAFF

J: TRBJ1-1
size: many
D: .
V: TRBV14
DNA: TGTGCCAGCAGCCAAGATCGTCACCTGAACACTGAAGCTTTCTTT
CDR3: CASSQDRHLNTEAFF

J: TRBJ1-2
size: many
D: TRBD1
V: TRBV20-1
DNA: TGCAGTGCTCCCCATTCGGACAGGGCCGGTGGCTACACCTTC
CDR3: CSAPHSDRAGGYTF

J: TRBJ1-5
size: few
D: .
V: TRBV20-1
DNA: TGCAGTGCTAGAGATAATCGATATAGCAATCAGCCCCAGCATTTT
CDR3: CSARDNRYSNQPQHF

J: TRBJ1-6
size: many
D: TRBD1
V: TRBV20-1
DNA: TGCAGTGCTAGAAGGGACAGGGGCGGCAATTCACCCCTCCACTTT
CDR3: CSARRDRGGNSPLHF

J: TRBJ1-1
size: many
D: .
V: TRBV14
DNA: TGTGCCAGCAGCGAAACAGTCAGAAGCGAAGCTTTCTTT
CDR3: CASSETVRSEAFF

J: TRBJ2-1
size: many
D: .
V: TRBV28
DNA: TGTGCCAGCAGTTTATTTCAGGATGAGCAGTTCTTC
CDR3: CASSLFQDEQFF

J: TRBJ2-3
size: many
D: TRBD2
V: TRBV27
DNA: TGTGCCAGCAGCCCGTGGAGCGGGGGTTCCTTCGGAGATACGCAGTATTTT
CDR3: CASSPWSGGSFGDTQYF

J: TRBJ1-1
size: many
D: .
V: TRBV5-6
DNA: TGTGCCAGCAGCTTTGCAGGGTTGGAAGCTTTCTTT
CDR3: CASSFAGLEAFF